This TCR beta chain was sequenced during a study of T-cell reconstitution after alpha-beta-depleted transplantation in children. The V and J ends lost 5 bases and 1 base, in that order; junction bases with no gene match: 6. CDR3 length: 16 residues. Germline CDR1 is MDHEN and CDR2 is SYDVKM. A TCRbeta library incorporating unique molecular identifiers was prepared. TCRdb passed the PCR reads through MiXCR, listing each CDR3 protein once. In the table there are a few hundred thousand distinct CDR3 sequences, 20% of which are singletons. This chain links TRBV28 with TRBJ2-1; 9 nucleotides agree with TRBD1. This material consisted of PBMCs from the stem cell graft donor, taken from the stem cell graft. The TCR sequence derives from a human donor who donated a stem cell graft to a child with acute myeloid leukemia. The CDR3 here is CASSTDRGKSYNEQFF. CDR3 nucleotides: TGTGCCAGCAGTACGGACAGGGGTAAATCCTACAATGAGCAGTTCTTC.